The clone carrying this T cell receptor beta chain was counted only a few times. The target antigen is unknown. The data originate from a study of neoadjuvant anti-PD-1 for oral cavity cancer. Patients had newly diagnosed, untreated stage II-IVA oral cavity squamous cell carcinoma. Assay: immunoSEQ multiplex PCR; the TCRdb copy retains only in-frame clones and omits some. Among about 14,000 clones, 50% to 70% were seen once, and the ten largest hold around 2.4%. Broader study findings: Higher pretreatment blood Treg/Th17 ratios correlated with higher pretreatment blood and lower post-treatment tumor TCRbeta clonality. With three patients per group, TCR findings need larger cohorts.

The TCR comes from a person aged 35-79 years with oral cavity squamous cell carcinoma. This material consisted of PBMCs, taken before nivolumab (anti-PD-1) treatment.

The CDR3 sequence is CASSARDPGNYGYTF. DNA of the CDR3: TGCGCCAGCAGCGCCCGGGACCCGGGAAACTATGGCTACACCTTC. The chain carries TRBV5-1 and TRBJ1-2, with D perhaps matching TRBD1 (5 bases). The CDR3 runs to 15 residues. In germline, CDR1 is SGHRS, CDR2 YFSETQ. The V and J ends lost 4 bases and 2 bases respectively, with 15 bases between them.